This TCR beta chain was retrieved from a study of blood T cell repertoires in COVID-19. Study summary: Specimens from acute and convalescent COVID-19 originated in the United States, Italy and Spain. From T cells, B-cell-depleted T cells, or PBMCs came the material, which was cDNA or gDNA.

In the original processing: Reference gene primer amplification in the assay estimated nucleated cell counts. Assay used: immunoSEQ multiplex PCR; TCRdb lists only in-frame clones, some missing. V and J calls plus clone size are reproduced from that table; the DNA served to infer D and trimming. The sample has roughly 130,000 clones, roughly 83% seen once. Germline CDR1 LNHDA, CDR2 SQIVND (reference sequence). The CDR3 extends over 14 amino acids. Between the trimmed V and J ends, which lost 7 bases and 3 bases, there was a span of 15 bases. The genes are TRBV19 and TRBJ1-2; TRBD1 is a possible D gene (6 bases). Sequencing used peripheral blood. The TCR was taken from a woman aged 25-40 years who had recovered from COVID-19. CDR3 DNA sequence: TGTGCCAGTACCACAGGGTTCGTAGACTATGGCTACACCTTC. Translating it yields CASTTGFVDYGYTF.